This passage covers 28 T cell receptor beta chains from one sample sequenced in a study of human T cells and chemical hapten exposure. TCRdb passed the RACE reads through MiXCR, listing each CDR3 protein once. The table has about 85,000 distinct CDR3 sequences, 8.5% seen once. Noted time point: pre-sensitization, week 0. The treatment here: therapeutic diphenylcyclopropenone sensitization with weekly scalp DPC. The sample consisted of whole blood, taken in connection with sensitization to the hapten diphenylcyclopropenone (DPC). The receptor set was obtained from a middle-aged man with alopecia areata. Some clones in this sample may be carry-over from other donors' samples.

This clonotype appeared a few times. At one end, the junction sequence differs from germline, possibly due to a read error. The genes are TRBV6-2 or TRBV6-3 and TRBJ2-1; D unclear. The CDR3 length is 13 residues. CDR1 is MNHEY, CDR2 SVGEGT, per germline. CDR3 in DNA: TGTGCCAGCAGTCTGTCACCCCCCGCCCTCCTTTCATTC. Amino acid sequence: CASSLSPPALLSF.

This chain joins TRBV7-2 and TRBJ2-5; 8 bases are shared with TRBD2. CDR3 size: 12 residues. J was trimmed by 5 bases and V by 9 bases; bases with no gene match: 5. CDR1 and CDR2 from the germline V gene are SGHTA and FQGNSA. This CDR3 is CASIGGGETQYF. The CDR3 bases are TGTGCCAGTATCGGGGGGGGGGAGACCCAGTACTTC.

This clonotype has only a few counts. The J gene is TRBJ2-3, the V gene TRBV6-2 or TRBV6-3; 8 nucleotides agree with TRBD2. The CDR3 totals 15 residues. Trimming cost V 2 bases and J 4 bases; bases outside gene matches: 5. CDR1 is MNHEY, CDR2 SVGEGT, per germline. The DNA for the CDR3 is TGTGCCAGCAGTTACCGTAGCGGGAAGGCAGATACGCAGTATTTT. Protein: CASSYRSGKADTQYF.

The V and J genes are TRBV18 and TRBJ2-1; a weak D match, TRBD2 (5 bases). V dropped 2 bases and J dropped 1 base, with 9 bases sitting between them. There are 15 residues in the CDR3. Looked up from germline, CDR1 is KGHSH and CDR2 is LQKENI. The CDR3 region has the DNA TGTGCCAGCTCACCAATCGAGGGATCCTACAATGAGCAGTTCTTC. It is translated as CASSPIEGSYNEQFF.

The V and J genes are TRBV5-6 and TRBJ2-3; TRBD2 might be the D (5 bases). Trimming stripped 4 bases from V and 3 bases from J, with 9 bases between. This CDR3 has 13 amino acids. Germline assignment: CDR1 SGHDT and CDR2 YYEEEE. The DNA of the CDR3 is TGTGCCAGCAGCCGGGGAGTTACAGATACGCAGTATTTT. Amino acids: CASSRGVTDTQYF.

This clonotype has just a few counts. This chain uses TRBV29-1 with TRBJ2-3; D is unclear. Germline assignment: CDR1 SQVTM and CDR2 ANQGSEA. Trimming shortened V by 4 bases and J by 4 bases, and 9 bases separated the two germline ends. The CDR3 runs 12 residues. CDR3 protein: CSVGSFADTQYF. The CDR3 DNA is TGCAGCGTTGGTAGCTTTGCAGATACGCAGTATTTT.

The rearrangement joins TRBV6-6 to TRBJ2-2, with a tentative D call TRBD1 (5 bases). V lost 2 bases, J lost 1 base, and 8 bases lay in between. The CDR3 runs 15 residues. CDR1 is MNHNY and CDR2 is SVGAGI in the germline V gene (reference sequence). The CDR3 nucleotides are TGTGCCAGCAGTTACGTCCAGGGGAACACCGGGGAGCTGTTTTTT. This codes for CASSYVQGNTGELFF.

The rearrangement joins TRBV29-1 to TRBJ2-3; weak D call: TRBD1 (5 bases). Germline V CDR1 and CDR2: SQVTM, ANQGSEA. V dropped 4 bases and J dropped 2 bases, with 7 bases sitting between them. The CDR3 contains 12 residues. This chain's CDR3 is CSVAGFTDTQYF. The CDR3 DNA reads as TGCAGCGTTGCAGGGTTCACAGATACGCAGTATTTT.

This clonotype occurred many times. This chain connects TRBV30 to TRBJ1-5; D is possibly TRBD1 (5 bases). V lost 2 bases to trimming and J lost 3 bases, with 8 bases between them. Germline CDR1 GTSNPN, CDR2 SVGIG (reference sequence). The CDR3 has 13 amino acids. For the CDR3, the DNA is TGTGCCTGGAGTAAGGGGCTCAATCAGCCCCAGCATTTT. Translation gives CAWSKGLNQPQHF.

The genes are TRBV6-5 and TRBJ1-2, with 9 nucleotides matching TRBD1. The germline gives CDR1 MNHEY, CDR2 SVGAGI. There are 13 residues in the CDR3. V dropped 6 bases and J dropped 6; count of bases not matched to a gene: 5. DNA for the CDR3: TGTGCCAGCAGCTGGGACAGGGCGGATGGCTACACCTTC. This codes for CASSWDRADGYTF.

This clonotype was counted a few times. The genes are TRBV6-5 and TRBJ2-3; TRBD2 agrees at 7 bases. The CDR3 totals 15 residues. The J segment lost 5 bases and the V segment lost 2 bases, leaving 7 bases of the junction unmatched. The germline gives CDR1 MNHEY, CDR2 SVGAGI. CDR3 sequence reads: CASSYRGESGDTQYF. Here the CDR3 DNA reads TGTGCCAGCAGTTACCGGGGGGAATCGGGAGATACGCAGTATTTT.

This clonotype has a handful of counts. V gene TRBV29-1 combines with J gene TRBJ2-2; possible D gene TRBD2, 5 bases. Germline CDR1 and CDR2: SQVTM and ANQGSEA. The CDR3 runs 15 residues. Trimming stripped 4 bases from V and 4 bases from J, with 16 bases between. DNA of the CDR3: TGCAGCGTTGGACCGTCGGGGATCCCCACCGGGGAGCTGTTTTTT. Translating gives CSVGPSGIPTGELFF.

The rearrangement uses TRBV7-3 and TRBJ2-3, with D uncertain. V gave up 5 bases and J gave up 4 bases, with 13 bases separating them. The CDR3 consists of 14 residues. Germline loops: CDR1 SGHTA, CDR2 FQGTGA. CDR3 DNA sequence: TGTGCCAGCAGCGGTGGGGTAGCCGCAGATACGCAGTATTTT. It yields the protein CASSGGVAADTQYF.

This clonotype was detected a few times. The chain links TRBV18 to TRBJ2-3; D is possibly TRBD1 (6 bases). Trimming removed 6 bases from V and 1 base from J, with 11 bases in between. CDR1 and CDR2 (germline): KGHSH, LQKENI. CDR3 length: 14 residues. This CDR3 is CASSRGQRTDTQYF. The CDR3 DNA sequence: TGTGCCAGCTCCCGCGGACAGCGCACAGATACGCAGTATTTT.

This clonotype was picked up a small number of times. The rearrangement uses TRBV19 and TRBJ2-2; 7 positions agree with TRBD1. CDR1 LNHDA and CDR2 SQIVND come from the germline V gene (reference sequence). The CDR3 is made up of 18 amino acids. V lost 1 base, J lost 7 bases, and 15 bases stayed unmatched. CDR3 in amino acids: CASSIGRQGIYVGGELFF. The DNA for the CDR3 is TGTGCCAGTAGTATAGGAAGACAGGGAATTTACGTCGGCGGGGAGCTGTTTTTT.

This clonotype has a handful of counts. The chain couples TRBV6-6 to TRBJ2-5; perhaps TRBD2 as D (5 bases). The CDR3 has 15 residues. The V and J ends lost 10 bases and 1 base respectively, with 19 bases between them. The germline gives CDR1 MNHNY, CDR2 SVGAGI (reference sequence). The chain's CDR3 is CATREGFSIQETQYF. DNA for the CDR3: TGTGCCACCCGGGAAGGCTTCAGTATCCAAGAGACCCAGTACTTC.

Many counts were recorded for this clonotype. This chain links TRBV12-3 or TRBV12-4 with TRBJ2-1; D not resolved. Trimming removed 8 bases from V and 2 bases from J, with 7 bases in between. CDR3 length: 12 amino acids. The CDR3 bases are TGTGCCAGCTCCGGAGCCTACAATGAGCAGTTCTTC. Encoded protein: CASSGAYNEQFF.

The rearrangement joins TRBV14 to TRBJ1-3, with D uncertain. There are 16 residues in the CDR3. V gave up 2 bases and J gave up 0 bases, with 11 bases separating them. Germline V gene data show CDR1 as SGHDN and CDR2 as FVKESK. The CDR3 here is CASSQLPGNSGNTIYF. DNA for the CDR3: TGTGCCAGCAGCCAATTACCGGGAAACTCTGGAAACACCATATATTTT.

Only a few counts were recorded for this clonotype. This chain connects TRBV12-3 or TRBV12-4 to TRBJ2-7; TRBD2 aligns across 9 bases. Germline trimming cut 4 bases from V and 7 bases from J; bases unmatched to any gene: 5. The CDR3 covers 13 residues. The CDR3 sequence: CASSSSGTREQYF. CDR3 bases: TGTGCCAGCAGTTCTAGCGGGACGAGGGAGCAGTACTTC.

This clonotype was seen only a few times. The chain carries TRBV24-1 and TRBJ2-7; 11 positions match TRBD2. Looked up from germline, CDR1 is KGHDR and CDR2 is SFDVKD. This CDR3 has 18 residues. V was clipped by 3 bases and J by 2 bases; unmatched bases: 11. The CDR3 loop reads CATSDRQEGLADTYEQYF. CDR3 coding DNA: TGTGCCACCAGTGATCGGCAAGAGGGACTAGCGGACACCTACGAGCAGTACTTC.

This clonotype was counted many times. The rearrangement links TRBV24-1 to TRBJ2-3; a weak D match, TRBD2 (6 bases). Trimming cost V 5 bases and J 0 bases, with 17 bases left between them. CDR3 length: 17 residues. CDR1 and CDR2 (germline): KGHDR, SFDVKD. CDR3 sequence: CATSGEKSGSSTDTQYF. Here the CDR3 DNA reads TGTGCCACCAGTGGGGAAAAAAGCGGGTCCAGCACAGATACGCAGTATTTT.

The chain has TRBV29-1 and TRBJ2-1; D is possibly TRBD2 (7 bases). There are 14 residues in the CDR3. CDR1 is SQVTM, CDR2 ANQGSEA, per germline. V lost 7 bases and J 1 base, leaving 14 bases between the germline ends. This CDR3 is CSAGGGGSYNEQFF. The CDR3 region has the DNA TGCAGCGCGGGGGGAGGGGGTTCCTACAATGAGCAGTTCTTC.

This chain joins TRBV6-2 or TRBV6-3 and TRBJ1-1; D unresolved. CDR1 is MNHEY and CDR2 is SVGEGT in the germline V gene. V was shortened by 5 bases and J by 5 bases, with 18 bases between the two germline ends. This CDR3 is built from 15 residues. The CDR3 spells CASSPNRQFGTEAFF. DNA of the CDR3: TGTGCCAGCAGTCCCAATCGGCAGTTTGGGACTGAAGCTTTCTTT.

This clonotype was found a few times. This chain links TRBV2 with TRBJ1-5; D gene unclear. Trimming left V 6 bases short and J 0 bases short, with 9 bases between. The CDR3 totals 14 residues. The V gene's germline CDR1 is SNHLY and CDR2 FYNNEI. CDR3 loop: CASSARDSNQPQHF. CDR3 sequence (DNA): TGTGCCAGCAGCGCGAGAGATAGCAATCAGCCCCAGCATTTT.

This clonotype was observed a handful of times. This chain uses TRBV29-1 with TRBJ2-7; a weak D match, TRBD1 (6 bases). CDR1 and CDR2 (germline): SQVTM, ANQGSEA. This CDR3 region has 12 residues. V gave up 3 bases and J gave up 6 bases, with 12 bases separating them. CDR3 DNA sequence: TGCAGCGTTGATAAGGGGGAAAGCGAGCAGTACTTC. Protein sequence: CSVDKGESEQYF.

This rearrangement joins TRBV7-9 to TRBJ2-5; 7 nucleotides align to TRBD1. After removal of 2 bases from V and 5 bases from J, the junction contained 32 bases not matched to a gene. Germline lookup yields CDR1 SEHNR and CDR2 FQNEAQ (reference sequence). There are 23 residues in the CDR3. The CDR3 nucleotides are TGTGCCAGCAGCTTATGGTCCGCCGGTTGGGACAGTAGTTCCCGTGGGCGTGGGGAGACCCAGTACTTC. Protein sequence: CASSLWSAGWDSSSRGRGETQYF.

This clonotype appeared many times. The rearrangement joins TRBV6-5 to TRBJ2-2; TRBD1 matches at 7 bases. The CDR3 loop spans 14 amino acids. The V gene end was trimmed by 5 bases and the J gene end by 3 bases; junction bases not matched to a gene: 3. CDR1 and CDR2 (germline): MNHEY, SVGAGI. CDR3 bases: TGTGCCAGCAGTGGACAGGCGTACACCGGGGAGCTGTTTTTT. Translation: CASSGQAYTGELFF.

In this sample, this clonotype turned up a few times. J is TRBJ2-7 and V is TRBV7-6; 8 positions match TRBD1. Trimming cost V 5 bases and J 6 bases; bases outside gene matches: 3. CDR1 and CDR2 from the germline V gene are SGHVS and FNYEAQ. This CDR3 contains 12 residues. CDR3 sequence: CASSETGAEQYF. In nucleotides, the CDR3 is TGTGCCAGCAGCGAGACAGGGGCCGAGCAGTACTTC.